The clone carrying this T cell receptor beta chain was found many times. Its matching antigen is unknown. The sample is drawn from a study of human T cells and chemical hapten exposure. Individual cDNA molecules in this library carried unique molecular identifiers. MiXCR, applied by TCRdb to the RACE reads, yields one record per CDR3 protein. The repertoire has 360,000 or so distinct CDR3 sequences, about 6.3% of them found once; the top ten carry 4.5% to 6%. Findings and caveats of the study: Positively correlated with patch test score were the counts of PT1 expanded TCRs. All donors were alopecia patients, so their immunity may differ from that of healthy people.

V lost 0 bases to trimming and J lost 8 bases, with 11 bases between them. CDR3 length: 15 residues. The V gene's germline CDR1 is MNHEY and CDR2 SVGAGI. Sample time point: patch test 2, 6 weeks after DPC sensitization. Treatment described: therapeutic diphenylcyclopropenone sensitization with weekly scalp DPC. Unseparated into fractions, whole blood served as the source from which total RNA was extracted. V usage is TRBV6-5 and J usage is TRBJ1-6, with D unclear. This TCR derives from a woman aged 18-29 years with alopecia areata. Some clones in this sample may be carry-over from other donors' samples. The sample consisted of whole blood, taken in connection with sensitization to the hapten diphenylcyclopropenone (DPC). The CDR3 bases are TGTGCCAGCAGTTACTCGTTTAACGGGGATTCACCCCTCCACTTT. Residues: CASSYSFNGDSPLHF.